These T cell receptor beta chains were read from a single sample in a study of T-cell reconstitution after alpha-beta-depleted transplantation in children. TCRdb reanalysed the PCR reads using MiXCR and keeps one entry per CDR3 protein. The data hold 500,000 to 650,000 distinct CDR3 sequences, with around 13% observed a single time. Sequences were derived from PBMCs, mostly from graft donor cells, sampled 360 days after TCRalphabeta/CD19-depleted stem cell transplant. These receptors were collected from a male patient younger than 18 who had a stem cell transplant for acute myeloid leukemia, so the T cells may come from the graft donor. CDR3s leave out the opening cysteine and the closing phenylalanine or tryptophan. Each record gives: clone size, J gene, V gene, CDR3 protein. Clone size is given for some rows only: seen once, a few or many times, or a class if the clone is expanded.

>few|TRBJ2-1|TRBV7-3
ASSMAGGYNEQF
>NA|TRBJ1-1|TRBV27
ASSLRGTGRNTEAF
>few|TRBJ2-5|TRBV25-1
ASSDTPTGVQETQY
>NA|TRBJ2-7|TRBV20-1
SACIPFTGTKSYEQY
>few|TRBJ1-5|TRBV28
ASSSPGGPNQPQH
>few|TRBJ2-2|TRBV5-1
ASSLDSYPGELF
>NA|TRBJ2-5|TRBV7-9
ASSFRGTETQY
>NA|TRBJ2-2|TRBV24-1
ATSDRTGGPNTGELF
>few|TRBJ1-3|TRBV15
ATKTYGKSSGNTIY
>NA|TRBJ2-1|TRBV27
ASSLVSTSGTYNEQF
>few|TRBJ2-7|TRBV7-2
ASSPEGGLEQY
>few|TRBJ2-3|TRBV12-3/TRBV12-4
ASSFLPAESSDTQY
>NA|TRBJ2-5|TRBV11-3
ASSRARQETQY
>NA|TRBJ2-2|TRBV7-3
ASSLLGLGTPPNTGELF
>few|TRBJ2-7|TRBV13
ASSLGGSKEQY
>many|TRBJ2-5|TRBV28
ASRLAGPETQY
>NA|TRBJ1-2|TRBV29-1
SVAVTGIYGYT
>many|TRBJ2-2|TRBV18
ASSPLRRTGELF
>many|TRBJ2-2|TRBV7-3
ASSQPWAGMNTGELF
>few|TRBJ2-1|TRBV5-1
ASSLASSSYNEQF
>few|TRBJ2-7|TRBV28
ASSPTGTSGSYEQY
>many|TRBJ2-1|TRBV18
ASSLRTSGSSYNEQF
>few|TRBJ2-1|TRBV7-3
ASSPYPGLAPNEQF
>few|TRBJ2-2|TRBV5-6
ASSALAVNTGELF
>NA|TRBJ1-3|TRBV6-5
ASSSLLRWGGNTIY
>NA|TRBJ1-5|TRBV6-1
ASSLGQGSDQPQH